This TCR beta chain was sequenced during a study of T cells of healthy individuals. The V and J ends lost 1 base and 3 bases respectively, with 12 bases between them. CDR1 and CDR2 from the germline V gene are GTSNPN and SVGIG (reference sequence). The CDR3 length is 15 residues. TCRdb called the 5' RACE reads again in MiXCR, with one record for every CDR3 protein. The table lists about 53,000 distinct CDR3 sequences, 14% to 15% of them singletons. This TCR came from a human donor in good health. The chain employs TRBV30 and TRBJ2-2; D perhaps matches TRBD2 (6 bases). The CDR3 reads CAWSAGRGDTGELFF. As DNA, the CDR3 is TGTGCCTGGAGTGCCGGGAGAGGCGACACCGGGGAGCTGTTTTTT.